These 24 T cell receptor beta chains originate from one sample sequenced in a study of identical twins (dated by TCRdb to about 2016). Receptors were amplified or captured by 5' RACE. Sequencing instrument: Illumina HiSeq 2000. The raw public data were reprocessed by TCRdb itself: fastp quality trimming at Q25, MiXCR clonotype calling, in-frame beta chains only. One record per CDR3 amino acid sequence lists the most common genes and DNA. The sample table contains approximately 630,000 distinct CDR3 sequences; only one count was recorded for about 7.6% of them. The biggest ten clones account for over 1.5% of the sample. The sample also formed part of further work on yellow fever vaccine responses in identical twins.

Sequenced sample: PBMCs. Receptors originate from a woman between 18 and 29 years old in good health.

This clonotype has a count of ten or more. The V call is TRBV2, the J call TRBJ2-1; D is perhaps TRBD1 (6 bases). Trimming removed 6 bases from V and 0 bases from J, with 9 bases in between. The CDR3 length is 14 residues. The germline V gene encodes CDR1 SNHLY and CDR2 FYNNEI. The CDR3 DNA sequence: TGTGCCAGCAGGGACAGCAGCTCCTACAATGAGCAGTTCTTC. Translated: CASRDSSSYNEQFF. Full variable domain (outside the CDR3, taken from reference TRBV2 and TRBJ2-1): EPEVTQTPSHQVTQMGQEVILRCVPISNHLYFYWYRQILGQKVEFLVSFYNNEISEKSEIFDDQFSVERPDGSNFTLKIRSTKLEDSAMYFCASRDSSSYNEQFFGPGTRLTVL.

V usage is TRBV20-1 and J usage is TRBJ2-1; 12 bases agree with TRBD2. The germline gives CDR1 DFQATT, CDR2 SNEGSKA (reference sequence). This CDR3 has 15 amino acids. Unmatched junction bases numbered 8, after V lost 4 bases and J lost 7 bases. The chain's CDR3 is CSATRLAGVANEQFF. The CDR3 DNA sequence: TGCAGTGCTACCCGACTAGCGGGAGTAGCAAATGAGCAGTTCTTC.

The CDR3 bases are TGTGCCAGCAGCCACGGGACAGGGGGGAATTCCTACAATGAGCAGTTCTTC. This translates into CASSHGTGGNSYNEQFF. The V and J genes are TRBV3-1 and TRBJ2-1, with 11 nucleotides matching TRBD1. V was pared by 3 bases and J by 1 base, with 5 bases of the junction left unmatched. The germline V gene encodes CDR1 LGHDT and CDR2 YNNKEL (reference sequence). CDR3 length: 17 amino acids.

This clonotype has ten or more counts. This sequence joins TRBV20-1 and TRBJ1-5; D gene uncertain. Trimming stripped 1 base from V and 0 bases from J, with 7 bases between. Looked up from germline, CDR1 is DFQATT and CDR2 is SNEGSKA (reference sequence). The CDR3 length is 14 residues. CDR3 in amino acids: CSARVGSSNQPQHF. For the CDR3, the DNA is TGCAGTGCTAGAGTGGGCTCTAGCAATCAGCCCCAGCATTTT.

There are a few counts of this clonotype. The chain recombines TRBV7-2 with TRBJ2-7; 9 bases line up with TRBD1. The germline CDR1 and CDR2 sequences are SGHTA and FQGNSA. The CDR3 is 17 amino acids. V shed 4 bases and J 0 bases; nucleotides not matched to a gene: 10. This CDR3 is CASSSLWDRAGSYEQYF. The CDR3 DNA follows: TGTGCCAGCAGCTCTCTTTGGGACAGGGCTGGCTCCTACGAGCAGTACTTC.

There are a few counts of this clonotype. V usage is TRBV29-1 and J usage is TRBJ1-1, with D unclear. Germline values: CDR1 SQVTM, CDR2 ANQGSEA. Trimming left V 7 bases short and J 1 base short, with 7 bases between. The CDR3 loop spans 11 amino acids. The CDR3 coding sequence is TGCAGCGATATGACGAACACTGAAGCTTTCTTT. Amino acid sequence: CSDMTNTEAFF. Full variable domain (rest looked up from reference TRBV29-1 and TRBJ1-1): SAVISQKPSRDICQRGTSLTIQCQVDSQVTMMFWYRQQPGQSLTLIATANQGSEATYESGFVIDKFPISRPNLTFSTLTVSNMSPEDSSIYLCSDMTNTEAFFGQGTRLTVV.

This chain links TRBV6-1 with TRBJ2-7, with TRBD2 identical over 9 bases. V gave up 5 bases and J gave up 2 bases; unmatched junction bases: 7. Germline CDR1 MNHNS, CDR2 SASEGT. This CDR3 region has 15 residues. In DNA, the CDR3 is TGTGCCAGCAGTCATACGACTAGCGGAGCCTACGAGCAGTACTTC. Translating it yields CASSHTTSGAYEQYF.

This clonotype has more than one count but fewer than ten. The chain carries TRBV20-1 and TRBJ2-3; no definite D call. The CDR3 totals 12 residues. CDR1 is DFQATT, CDR2 SNEGSKA, per germline (reference sequence). V dropped 4 bases and J dropped 4 bases, with 9 bases sitting between them. CDR3 sequence (DNA): TGCAGTGCTAAAATGCAGGCAGATACGCAGTATTTT. It is translated as CSAKMQADTQYF.

The genes are TRBV3-1 and TRBJ2-4; TRBD2 matches at 12 bases. Unmatched junction bases numbered 12, after V lost 3 bases and J lost 6 bases. This CDR3 spans 18 amino acids. Germline loops: CDR1 LGHDT, CDR2 YNNKEL (reference sequence). Written as DNA, the CDR3 is TGTGCCAGCAGCCACGCCGGACTAGCGGGGTCGTCGATAAACATTCAGTACTTC. It specifies CASSHAGLAGSSINIQYF. The whole variable domain, remainder taken from reference TRBV3-1 and TRBJ2-4, is DTAVSQTPKYLVTQMGNDKSIKCEQNLGHDTMYWYKQDSKKFLKIMFSYNNKELIINETVPNRFSPKSPDKAHLNLHINSLELGDSAVYFCASSHAGLAGSSINIQYFGAGTRLSVL.

The table lists this clonotype with a few counts. The rearrangement uses TRBV6-2 or TRBV6-3 and TRBJ2-1; 11 positions match TRBD2. The CDR3 spans 17 residues. Losses at the gene ends were 2 bases for V and 4 bases for J; bases not matched to a gene: 7. Germline CDR1 reads MNHEY; CDR2 reads SVGEGT. This CDR3 is CASSYVGLADRYNEQFF. CDR3 bases: TGTGCCAGCAGTTACGTGGGACTAGCGGACCGGTACAATGAGCAGTTCTTC.

This clonotype was seen only once. The DNA of the CDR3 is TGTGCCAGCATCGCGGGAGGCCTCGGCGAGCAGTACTTC. It specifies CASIAGGLGEQYF. V gene TRBV27 combines with J gene TRBJ2-7, with 8 nucleotides matching TRBD2. Germline CDR1 and CDR2: MNHEY and SMNVEV (reference sequence). After removal of 7 bases from V and 6 bases from J, the junction contained 8 bases not matched to a gene. The CDR3 has 13 amino acids.

This clonotype was counted between two and nine times. The chain links TRBV5-1 to TRBJ2-7; 7 bases agree with TRBD1. Germline CDR1 reads SGHRS; CDR2 reads YFSETQ. V lost 0 bases to trimming and J lost 9 bases; unmatched junction nucleotides: 3. The length of the CDR3 is 12 residues. Written as DNA, the CDR3 is TGCGCCAGCAGCTTGGGGGACAGCCGGCAGTACTTC. Its translation is CASSLGDSRQYF.

This clonotype occurred many times. V is TRBV29-1 and J is TRBJ2-7, with 9 positions matching TRBD1. The CDR3 has 14 amino acids. V dropped 6 bases and J dropped 0; count of bases not matched to a gene: 6. In germline, CDR1 is SQVTM, CDR2 ANQGSEA. CDR3 protein: CSVVTGGSSYEQYF. Here the CDR3 DNA reads TGCAGCGTGGTCACAGGGGGCAGCTCCTACGAGCAGTACTTC.

This clonotype showed up just a few times. The chain links TRBV6-1 to TRBJ1-5; 7 nucleotides align to TRBD1. V gave up 5 bases and J gave up 5 bases; unmatched junction bases: 6. This CDR3 has 14 residues. Germline lookup yields CDR1 MNHNS and CDR2 SASEGT. CDR3 protein: CASSPQGGDQPQHF. CDR3 nucleotide sequence: TGTGCCAGCAGTCCCCAGGGGGGGGATCAGCCCCAGCATTTT.

This clonotype was seen a handful of times. The chain couples TRBV28 to TRBJ2-3, with 8 bases lining up with TRBD2. With 5 bases clipped from V and 3 bases from J, the junction kept 10 bases outside the gene matches. The CDR3 spans 16 residues. Germline-derived CDR1 and CDR2 are MDHEN and SYDVKM. This CDR3 reads CASSPHRGGLTDTQYF. The CDR3 DNA follows: TGTGCCAGCAGTCCACACCGCGGGGGGTTAACAGATACGCAGTATTTT.

A few counts support this clonotype. The rearrangement links TRBV7-9 to TRBJ2-2; D gene ambiguous. Germline CDR1 is SEHNR and CDR2 is FQNEAQ (reference sequence). The CDR3 contains 16 residues. Trimming took 6 bases from V and 5 from J, leaving 19 bases between them. The CDR3 DNA sequence: TGTGCCAGCAGTTCAACCCCAGTTCGGGCGACCGGGGAGCTGTTTTTT. This translates into CASSSTPVRATGELFF.

There are many counts of this clonotype. The chain is built from TRBV9 and TRBJ2-1; 11 positions match TRBD1. This CDR3 region has 17 residues. CDR1 SGDLS and CDR2 YYNGEE come from the germline V gene. Germline trimming cut 1 base from V and 6 bases from J; bases unmatched to any gene: 9. In DNA, the CDR3 is TGTGCCAGCAGCGTATGGGACAGGGGGTTGGTGGTCAATGAGCAGTTCTTC. It codes for CASSVWDRGLVVNEQFF.

This clonotype was counted only a few times. J is TRBJ2-7 and V is TRBV5-1; TRBD2 matches at 8 bases. CDR3 length: 16 residues. The V and J ends lost 4 bases and 5 bases, in that order; junction bases with no gene match: 14. CDR1 is SGHRS, CDR2 YFSETQ, per germline. The CDR3 bases are TGCGCCAGCAGCCCCCACACCGGGACTAGGGAGCACGAGCAGTACTTC. This codes for CASSPHTGTREHEQYF.

This clonotype was detected many times. V and J are TRBV3-1 and TRBJ2-1; 8 nucleotides agree with TRBD2. The CDR3 has 15 amino acids. The V gene's germline CDR1 is LGHDT and CDR2 YNNKEL (reference sequence). Trimming took 1 base from V and 6 from J; bases not matched to a gene: 5. The CDR3 here is CASSQASGGGNEQFF. CDR3 DNA: TGTGCCAGCAGCCAAGCGAGCGGGGGAGGCAATGAGCAGTTCTTC.

Ten or more counts support this clonotype. The V gene is TRBV11-2, the J gene TRBJ2-3, with TRBD2 identical over 11 bases. Losses at the gene ends were 2 bases for V and 4 bases for J; bases not matched to a gene: 8. The germline V gene encodes CDR1 SGHAT and CDR2 FQNNGV. CDR3 size: 17 residues. As DNA, the CDR3 is TGTGCCAGCAGCTTACGAACTAGCGGGAGTCTCGCAGATACGCAGTATTTT. This gives the protein CASSLRTSGSLADTQYF.

The V and J genes are TRBV12-3 or TRBV12-4 and TRBJ1-5; D not certain. This CDR3 spans 15 amino acids. V dropped 6 bases and J dropped 0 bases, with 12 bases sitting between them. The CDR3 DNA is TGTGCCAGCAGCTCTCACTCAATTAGCAATCAGCCCCAGCATTTT. It specifies CASSSHSISNQPQHF.

The rearrangement joins TRBV4-1 to TRBJ2-5; TRBD2 aligns across 8 bases. Germline V gene sequence: CDR1 MGHRA, CDR2 YSYEKL. CDR3 length: 15 residues. J was trimmed by 2 bases and V by 2 bases; bases with no gene match: 4. As DNA, the CDR3 is TGCGCCAGCAGCCAACTAGGACTAGCTCAAGAGACCCAGTACTTC. It specifies CASSQLGLAQETQYF.

The chain links TRBV11-2 to TRBJ2-2; tentatively, D is TRBD1 (6 bases). The CDR3 extends over 17 amino acids. Looked up from germline, CDR1 is SGHAT and CDR2 is FQNNGV. The V end lost 5 bases, the J end lost 5 bases, and 21 bases lay between the germline ends. Here the CDR3 reads CASSREGGRKLTGELFF. CDR3 sequence (DNA): TGTGCCAGCAGCAGAGAAGGGGGAAGAAAGCTAACCGGGGAGCTGTTTTTT.

This chain connects TRBV5-1 to TRBJ2-7, with 12 nucleotides matching TRBD2. After removal of 0 bases from V and 3 bases from J, the junction contained 7 bases not matched to a gene. The length of the CDR3 is 17 residues. Germline CDR1 SGHRS, CDR2 YFSETQ. Here the CDR3 reads CASSLVTSGSGDYEQYF. CDR3 nucleotide sequence: TGCGCCAGCAGCTTGGTGACTAGCGGGAGTGGGGACTACGAGCAGTACTTC.